The 8 T cell receptor beta chains below all came from one sample that was sequenced in a study of identical twins. TCRdb re-analysed the 5' RACE reads in MiXCR, keeping a single row per CDR3 protein. Here the sample spans 400,000 to 600,000 distinct CDR3 sequences, 20% to 25% being singletons. These data were also filed under a second study, of yellow fever vaccine responses in identical twins.

Sequenced material: CD4+ T cells sorted from blood. The source is a woman aged 18 to 35 in good health.

The rearrangement uses TRBV7-9 and TRBJ2-3; D remains unclear. V gave up 5 bases and J gave up 6 bases, with 9 bases separating them. CDR1 is SEHNR, CDR2 FQNEAQ, per germline (reference sequence). The CDR3 spans 12 residues. The CDR3 loop is CASSTAGDTQYF. Here the CDR3 DNA reads TGTGCCAGCAGCACCGCCGGGGATACGCAGTATTTT.

The chain couples TRBV12-3 or TRBV12-4 to TRBJ2-3; weak D call: TRBD2 (7 bases). The V and J ends lost 3 bases and 2 bases respectively, with 12 bases between them. The CDR3 has 15 amino acids. The CDR3 DNA reads as TGTGCCAGCAGTTTGGGGGGGACACCCACAGATACGCAGTATTTT. Translated, it gives CASSLGGTPTDTQYF.

V is TRBV3-1 and J is TRBJ1-1, with 8 positions matching TRBD1. Germline V gene sequence: CDR1 LGHDT, CDR2 YNNKEL (reference sequence). The CDR3 length is 15 residues. V lost 4 bases, J lost 1 base, and 5 bases stayed unmatched. The CDR3 sequence is CASSPRTGTNTEAFF. The CDR3 coding sequence is TGTGCCAGCAGCCCACGGACAGGGACGAACACTGAAGCTTTCTTT.

This chain links TRBV7-3 with TRBJ1-1; possible D gene TRBD1, 6 bases. The germline CDR1 and CDR2 sequences are SGHTA and FQGTGA. The CDR3 has 13 residues. V shed 8 bases and J shed 4 bases, with 14 bases lying between them. CDR3 in amino acids: CASGFTGLTEAFF. In DNA, the CDR3 is TGTGCCAGCGGTTTTACAGGGCTCACTGAAGCTTTCTTT.

V usage is TRBV28 and J usage is TRBJ1-2; no clear D. V shed 4 bases and J shed 2 bases, with 11 bases lying between them. The CDR3 spans 14 residues. Germline CDR1 reads MDHEN; CDR2 reads SYDVKM. The CDR3 DNA sequence: TGTGCCAGCAGTTCCCTGGCTCCAAACTATGGCTACACCTTC. Its translation is CASSSLAPNYGYTF.

This clonotype has a handful of counts. The rearrangement links TRBV11-1 to TRBJ2-7; 7 nucleotides agree with TRBD1. Germline CDR1 and CDR2: SGHAT and FQDESV (reference sequence). V shed 3 bases and J 3 bases; nucleotides not matched to a gene: 8. This CDR3 region has 15 residues. CDR3 DNA sequence: TGTGCCAGCAGCTTTGTACCGGGACAGAACTACGAGCAGTACTTC. Amino acid sequence: CASSFVPGQNYEQYF.

CDR3 bases: TGCAGCGCCGGACAGGTGAACACTGAAGCTTTCTTT. Translated: CSAGQVNTEAFF. The J gene is TRBJ1-1, the V gene TRBV29-1, with TRBD1 matching over 7 bases. The CDR3 consists of 12 residues. Germline CDR1 is SQVTM and CDR2 is ANQGSEA. V gave up 7 bases and J gave up 0 bases; unmatched junction bases: 2. The full variable domain, completed using reference TRBV29-1 and TRBJ1-1, is SAVISQKPSRDICQRGTSLTIQCQVDSQVTMMFWYRQQPGQSLTLIATANQGSEATYESGFVIDKFPISRPNLTFSTLTVSNMSPEDSSIYLCSAGQVNTEAFFGQGTRLTVV.

J is TRBJ1-2 and V is TRBV3-1; a possible D gene is TRBD1 (5 bases). The CDR3 contains 15 residues. V was cut by 0 bases and J by 6 bases, with 14 bases left in between. Germline V gene sequence: CDR1 LGHDT, CDR2 YNNKEL (reference sequence). CDR3 in DNA: TGTGCCAGCAGCCAAGATGGGGGACTTTCGGATGGCTACACCTTC. The encoded protein is CASSQDGGLSDGYTF.